A selection of T cell receptor beta chains follows, all from one sample in a study of Ad26.COV2.S vaccination and SARS-CoV-2 variants. The protocol was immunoSEQ multiplex PCR, while the TCRdb copy is restricted to in-frame clones and leaves out a portion. Of more than 300,000 clones listed, 70% to 90% are singletons. The sample here was peripheral blood, taken in a trial of Ad26.COV2.S vaccine versus placebo. All receptors derive from a person aged 18-60 years who received the Ad26.COV2.S COVID-19 vaccine or a placebo. CDR3s include the opening cysteine and the closing phenylalanine or tryptophan. The D gene is left open where the match is weak. Clone sizes are given selectively: once, few, many, or a class where the clone is expanded.

j_call clone_size v_call d_call cdr3_aa cdr3_nt
TRBJ2-3 . TRBV28 . CASSLIYGSRADTQYF TGTGCCAGCAGTTTAATATATGGTTCTCGCGCAGATACGCAGTATTTT
TRBJ1-2 . TRBV6-4 TRBD1 CASSLDRGIGGYTF TGTGCCAGCAGTCTAGACAGGGGGATCGGTGGCTACACCTTC
TRBJ2-2 once TRBV6-1 . CASSEWGAPGELFF TGTGCCAGCAGTGAATGGGGGGCCCCCGGGGAGCTGTTTTTT
TRBJ1-5 . TRBV6-4 . CASSEEINQPQHF TGTGCCAGCAGTGAAGAGATTAATCAGCCCCAGCATTTT
TRBJ2-4 . TRBV3-1/TRBV3-2 . CASNRGGAKNIQYF TGTGCCAGCAACCGAGGGGGAGCCAAAAACATTCAGTACTTC
TRBJ2-7 . TRBV5-4 TRBD1 CASSPSGTGGREQYF TGTGCCAGCAGCCCCTCCGGGACAGGGGGTCGGGAGCAGTACTTC
TRBJ2-3 once TRBV24-1 . CATSDSRPSDTQYF TGTGCCACCAGTGATTCCCGCCCGTCAGATACGCAGTATTTT
TRBJ2-3 . TRBV9 TRBD2 CASSMGLAGATAYSTDTQYF TGTGCCAGCAGCATGGGACTAGCGGGGGCCACCGCATATAGCACAGATACGCAGTATTTT
TRBJ2-3 . TRBV18 TRBD1 CASSPSQGDTQYF TGTGCCAGCTCACCCTCACAGGGGGATACGCAGTATTTT
TRBJ1-1 . TRBV28 . CASSLSSAGAFF TGTGCCAGCAGTTTAAGCTCGGCTGGCGCTTTCTTT
TRBJ1-1 few TRBV6-5 . CASRGRTLNTEAFF TGTGCCAGCAGGGGGAGAACCCTGAACACTGAAGCTTTCTTT
TRBJ2-3 . TRBV5-1 TRBD1 CASSPRGGRTDTQYF TGCGCCAGCAGCCCTCGAGGGGGCCGCACAGATACGCAGTATTTT
TRBJ1-4 . TRBV27 . CAKGGPLHIRANEKLFF TGTGCCAAGGGAGGGCCATTACACATTAGGGCTAATGAAAAACTGTTTTTT
TRBJ2-1 . TRBV4-1 . CASSQSPYDYNEQFF TGCGCCAGCAGCCAATCCCCATATGACTACAATGAGCAGTTCTTC
TRBJ2-7 . TRBV5-1 . CASSLDGRGAYEQYF TGCGCCAGCAGCTTGGACGGACGGGGGGCATACGAGCAGTACTTC
TRBJ2-7 . TRBV5-1 . CASSLVGPTYEQYF TGCGCCAGCAGCTTGGTCGGACCAACCTACGAGCAGTACTTC
TRBJ2-2 . TRBV7-3 TRBD2 CASSPAGGRTGELFF TGTGCCAGCAGCCCAGCGGGGGGGCGAACCGGGGAGCTGTTTTTT
TRBJ2-3 . TRBV4-2 . CASSQGPDTQYF TGTGCCAGCAGCCAAGGGCCAGATACGCAGTATTTT
TRBJ1-6 . TRBV28 . CASSLPSAGPLHF TGTGCCAGCAGTTTACCCTCAGCAGGCCCCCTCCACTTT
TRBJ2-4 . TRBV11-2 . CASTPGGLRNIQYF TGTGCCAGCACCCCTGGGGGGCTAAGAAACATTCAGTACTTC
TRBJ1-2 few TRBV5-1 TRBD1 CASSLGTGGYGYTF TGCGCCAGCAGCTTAGGGACAGGGGGCTATGGCTACACCTTC
TRBJ2-7 once TRBV7-2 TRBD1 CASSQTGYEQYF TGTGCCAGCAGCCAGACAGGGTACGAGCAGTACTTC
TRBJ1-1 . TRBV5-6 . CASSLVAGNTEAFF TGTGCCAGCAGCTTGGTAGCGGGGAACACTGAAGCTTTCTTT
TRBJ2-5 . TRBV24-1 . CATSVSTGPGETQYF TGTGCCACCAGTGTCTCGACGGGCCCTGGGGAGACCCAGTACTTC
TRBJ2-7 . TRBV6-2/TRBV6-3 . CASSTTRYEQYF TGTGCCAGCAGTACTACCAGATACGAGCAGTACTTC
TRBJ1-3 . TRBV15 TRBD1 CATSSDRASGNTIYF TGTGCCACCAGCAGTGACAGGGCCTCTGGAAACACCATATATTTT
TRBJ1-3 . TRBV18 . CASSPLRTSGVSLGNTIYF TGTGCCAGCTCACCTCTAAGGACGTCCGGGGTCTCGTTGGGAAACACCATATATTTT
TRBJ2-1 . TRBV5-6 TRBD2 CASSLAGTSDIDEQFF TGTGCCAGCAGCTTGGCCGGGACTAGCGATATTGATGAGCAGTTCTTC
TRBJ2-5 . TRBV6-1 TRBD2 CASSEAVPGLAGGRETQYF TGTGCCAGCAGTGAAGCCGTCCCCGGGCTAGCGGGGGGCCGGGAGACCCAGTACTTC
TRBJ1-6 . TRBV28 TRBD1 CASRATGGQGSPLHF TGTGCCAGCAGAGCCACAGGGGGCCAGGGATCACCCCTCCACTTT
TRBJ2-1 once TRBV11-3 TRBD2 CASSLLAGSYNEQFF TGTGCCAGCAGCCTACTAGCGGGGTCTTACAATGAGCAGTTCTTC
TRBJ2-7 . TRBV27 . CASSLRAGYEQYF TGTGCCAGCAGTTTACGGGCCGGCTACGAGCAGTACTTC
TRBJ2-1 . TRBV11-2 TRBD2 CASSLGAGGPYNEQFF TGTGCCAGCAGCTTAGGAGCGGGGGGGCCCTACAATGAGCAGTTCTTC
TRBJ2-3 . TRBV28 . CASSLRQDTDTQYF TGTGCCAGCAGTCTCCGACAGGACACAGATACGCAGTATTTT
TRBJ2-7 once TRBV20-1 . CSARGIYEQYF TGCAGTGCTAGGGGGATCTACGAGCAGTACTTC
TRBJ1-1 . TRBV4-1 . CASGGRGARGTEAFF TGCGCCAGTGGGGGCCGGGGGGCGAGAGGCACTGAAGCTTTCTTT
TRBJ1-2 . TRBV9 TRBD1 CASSAGQIDYGYTF TGTGCCAGCAGCGCGGGACAGATTGACTATGGCTACACCTTC
TRBJ2-2 once TRBV7-7 . CASSHTAQATGELFF TGTGCCAGCAGTCACACCGCACAGGCCACCGGGGAGCTGTTTTTT
TRBJ2-7 . TRBV18 . CASSPPGNYEQYF TGTGCCAGCTCACCACCTGGGAACTACGAGCAGTACTTC
TRBJ1-4 . TRBV10-3 . CAISNQVTTNEKLFF TGTGCCATCAGTAATCAGGTCACAACTAATGAAAAACTGTTTTTT
TRBJ1-6 once TRBV27 . CASSLSFVNSPLHF TGTGCCAGCAGTTTATCGTTCGTGAATTCACCCCTCCACTTT
TRBJ2-5 . TRBV5-4 TRBD1 CASSLDRGSVETQYF TGTGCCAGCAGCTTGGACAGGGGGTCGGTAGAGACCCAGTACTTC
TRBJ1-2 . TRBV28 . CASIGRSYYGYTF TGTGCCAGCATTGGCAGGAGCTACTATGGCTACACCTTC
TRBJ2-2 . TRBV3-1/TRBV3-2 . CASSQDWSRQPLNTGELFF TGTGCCAGCAGCCAAGATTGGTCCCGGCAGCCTCTGAACACCGGGGAGCTGTTTTTT
TRBJ2-1 . TRBV27 TRBD1 CASSLRTGTGLVEQFF TGTGCCAGCAGTTTGCGTACCGGGACAGGGCTGGTTGAGCAGTTCTTC
TRBJ2-2 . TRBV27 TRBD2 CASSSIGTSGGPYTGELFF TGTGCCAGCAGTTCCATAGGGACTAGCGGGGGGCCTTACACCGGGGAGCTGTTTTTT
TRBJ1-6 . TRBV10-2 TRBD1 CASSQGGNSPLHF TGCGCCAGCAGTCAGGGGGGAAATTCACCCCTCCACTTT
TRBJ2-5 . TRBV19 TRBD2 CASSIEGSGGGETQYF TGTGCCAGTAGTATAGAAGGTAGCGGGGGCGGTGAGACCCAGTACTTC
TRBJ2-7 . TRBV5-4 . CASSLGQNYEQYF TGTGCCAGCAGCTTGGGGCAGAATTACGAGCAGTACTTC
TRBJ1-1 once TRBV5-1 . CASSLSGQLNTEAFF TGCGCCAGCAGCTTGTCGGGGCAGTTGAACACTGAAGCTTTCTTT
TRBJ2-1 . TRBV6-1 TRBD2 CASSERAGGPYEQFF TGTGCCAGCAGTGAGAGGGCGGGGGGGCCTTATGAGCAGTTCTTC
TRBJ2-7 . TRBV2 . CASINDRTAYEQYF TGTGCCAGCATTAATGACAGAACAGCCTACGAGCAGTACTTC